This is a list of T cell receptor beta chains from one sample in a study of T cell responses to AZD1222 COVID-19 vaccine. Generated by immunoSEQ multiplex PCR, the TCRdb table keeps only in-frame clones and is missing some. The sample lists about 140,000 clones, 70% to 90% seen once, with 2.5% to 3% in the top ten. Sequenced here: peripheral blood, sampled on day 0 of AZD1222 vaccination. These receptors came from an adult in good health. The conserved cysteine and the conserved F or W are not part of the CDR3 here. A D gene is named only where the DNA matches it firmly.

d_call j_call v_call cdr3_length cdr3_aa
TRBD2 TRBJ2-1 TRBV19 13 ASSPLADSYNEQF
NA TRBJ1-3 TRBV28 14 ASSSPRGAYGNTIY
TRBD1 TRBJ1-2 TRBV6-5 12 ASSYGTGHYGYT
TRBD2 TRBJ2-2 TRBV7-2 14 ASSLVSGTNTGELF
TRBD1 TRBJ2-5 TRBV11-2 11 ASSADRGETQY
NA TRBJ1-1 TRBV19 10 ASSPLGTEAF
TRBD1 TRBJ1-1 TRBV6-5 11 ASDRGLNTEAF
NA TRBJ1-6 TRBV9 15 ASSVEGLSSYNSPLH
NA TRBJ1-2 TRBV7-9 13 ASSLGQGINYGYT
TRBD2 TRBJ2-2 TRBV7-6 14 ASSTSGGEDTGELF
TRBD1 TRBJ1-2 TRBV2 12 ASSLTGYNYGYT
NA TRBJ1-4 TRBV21-1 12 ASSKWVQNEKLF
TRBD1 TRBJ2-1 TRBV7-2 12 ASRDRGDGNEQF
NA TRBJ2-7 TRBV5-1 9 ASADHYEQY
NA TRBJ2-1 TRBV5-6 10 ASSLRLNEQF
NA TRBJ2-3 TRBV7-2 13 ASSLGLGGRDTQY
NA TRBJ2-5 TRBV5-5 16 ASSQNTFPRPGIETQY
NA TRBJ1-1 TRBV6-2/TRBV6-3 9 ASSYSVEAF
NA TRBJ2-2 TRBV6-5 9 ASTRGRELF
TRBD2 TRBJ2-7 TRBV5-1 13 ASSEAGTSGYEQY
TRBD1 TRBJ1-2 TRBV6-2/TRBV6-3 13 ASSNRDRANYGYT
NA TRBJ2-3 TRBV5-1 13 ASSASGPRADTQY
NA TRBJ1-2 TRBV28 15 ASKGAGGPPTNYGYT
NA TRBJ2-7 TRBV11-2 9 ASSLTYEQY
NA TRBJ2-7 TRBV18 14 ASSPLPAPSSYEQY
NA TRBJ1-1 TRBV5-1 14 ASSLEATPGSTEAF
TRBD1 TRBJ2-1 TRBV5-1 12 ASSGTGGYNEQF
NA TRBJ2-7 TRBV9 14 ASSVDPSRSSYEQY